Below, 3 T cell receptor beta chains from the same sample are listed, as sequenced in a study of cytomegalovirus exposure and HLA in healthy donors. PCR used 60 Vbeta primers and 13 Jbeta primers. The data were produced by immunoSEQ multiplex PCR, yet TCRdb's version contains in-frame clones alone and is incomplete. There are 85,000 to 90,000 clones in the sample, with 15% held by the top ten. The sequenced material came from PBMCs. Every receptor here comes from a man in his forties or fifties in good health and CMV-seropositive.

The chain has TRBV28 and TRBJ1-2; 7 nucleotides align to TRBD1. Germline V gives CDR1 MDHEN, CDR2 SYDVKM. Unmatched junction bases numbered 7, after V lost 4 bases and J lost 8 bases. The CDR3 covers 13 residues. The CDR3 bases are TGTGCCAGCAGTTCCGGACAGGCCCGGGGCTACACCTTC. It codes for CASSSGQARGYTF.

The V and J genes are TRBV5-8 and TRBJ2-7, with D perhaps matching TRBD2 (6 bases). Deletions cut 3 bases from V and 0 bases from J, with 13 bases between. Germline assignment: CDR1 SGHTS and CDR2 YDEGEE. The CDR3 consists of 15 residues. The CDR3 DNA reads TGTGCCAGCAGCTCCCTGGGGGGTCTCTCCTACGAGCAGTACGTC. Protein product: CASSSLGGLSYEQYV.

V gene TRBV10-1 combines with J gene TRBJ2-3; no definite D call. The germline V gene has CDR1 WNHNN and CDR2 SYGVQD (reference sequence). This CDR3 has 14 amino acids. The germline V and J ends were trimmed by 5 bases and 1 base, with 10 bases remaining between them. As DNA, the CDR3 is TGCGCCAGCAGTCGGTATCGGGGCACAGATACGCAGTATTTT. The encoded protein is CASSRYRGTDTQYF.